These 25 T cell receptor beta chains came from one sample sequenced in a study of OX40 agonist ivuxolimab in advanced cancers. Generated by immunoSEQ multiplex PCR, the TCRdb table keeps only in-frame clones and is missing some. This repertoire shows roughly 12,000 clones, roughly 84% found once; its top ten account for about 9.2%. This material consisted of CD4+ or CD8+ T cells sorted from blood, taken in a trial of the OX40 agonist ivuxolimab. These receptors all come from an adult with an advanced solid tumor such as melanoma, head and neck, liver or kidney cancer.

The chain employs TRBV19 and TRBJ1-5, with 9 bases identical to TRBD1. This CDR3 is built from 13 residues. CDR1 LNHDA and CDR2 SQIVND come from the germline V gene (reference sequence). Trimming took 11 bases from V and 6 from J; bases not matched to a gene: 8. For the CDR3, the DNA is TGTGCCGGGGGACAGGGTGGTTTTCAGCCCCAGCATTTT. It is translated as CAGGQGGFQPQHF.

This clone came up once. The chain employs TRBV5-1 and TRBJ1-1, with 8 bases identical to TRBD1. From germline, CDR1 is SGHRS and CDR2 YFSETQ. The CDR3 sequence is 15 residues long. V shed 6 bases and J 2 bases; nucleotides not matched to a gene: 9. The CDR3 region has the DNA TGCGCCAGCACGTGGACAGGGTCGGGAAACACTGAAGCTTTCTTT. This translates into CASTWTGSGNTEAFF.

This CDR3 is CASSPDNTEAFF. DNA of the CDR3: TGTGCCAGCTCACCGGACAACACTGAAGCTTTCTTT. The V call is TRBV18, the J call TRBJ1-1; D remains ambiguous. Looked up from germline, CDR1 is KGHSH and CDR2 is LQKENI. Trimming removed 3 bases at V and 2 bases at J, with 4 bases between. The CDR3 is made up of 12 amino acids.

This CDR3 reads CASSFSDSWPEKLFF. The CDR3 coding sequence is TGTGCCAGCAGCTTTTCCGACAGTTGGCCAGAAAAACTGTTTTTT. V and J are TRBV7-8 and TRBJ1-4; possibly TRBD1 for D (5 bases). V was cut by 3 bases and J by 8 bases, with 16 bases left in between. The V gene's germline CDR1 is SGHVS and CDR2 FQNEAQ. There are 15 residues in the CDR3.

The chain carries TRBV6-1 and TRBJ1-1; D ambiguous. Between the trimmed V and J ends, which lost 9 bases and 6 bases, there was a span of 8 bases. The V gene's germline CDR1 is MNHNS and CDR2 SASEGT. The CDR3 runs 10 residues. Here the CDR3 DNA reads TGTGCCAGAAGACCCTCTGAAGCTTTCTTT. This translates into CARRPSEAFF.

V is TRBV11-3 and J is TRBJ1-6; 9 bases are shared with TRBD1. CDR3 size: 19 residues. Germline loops: CDR1 SGHNT, CDR2 YENEEA. V gave up 1 base and J gave up 0 bases; unmatched junction bases: 7. CDR3 bases: TGTGCCAGCAGCTTAGGGTGGACAGGGGAGAGCTCCTATAATTCACCCCTCCACTTT. This sequence encodes CASSLGWTGESSYNSPLHF.

The chain employs TRBV19 and TRBJ1-2; no clear D gene. CDR3 length: 12 residues. The V end lost 5 bases, the J end lost 4 bases, and 8 bases lay between the germline ends. Germline V gene lookup returns CDR1 LNHDA and CDR2 SQIVND (reference sequence). In DNA form, the CDR3 reads TGTGCCAGTAGTCCAGGTTCCTATGGCTACACCTTC. Its translation: CASSPGSYGYTF.

The chain uses TRBV6-1 and TRBJ2-7; TRBD2 is a possible D gene (5 bases). The V and J ends lost 4 bases and 3 bases respectively, with 10 bases between them. The CDR3 contains 13 residues. Germline CDR1 is MNHNS and CDR2 is SASEGT. CDR3 coding DNA: TGTGCCAGCAGTGTCCCGGGATTCTACGAGCAGTACTTC. This codes for CASSVPGFYEQYF.

This clone came up a few times. The J gene is TRBJ1-1, the V gene TRBV27; D is unresolved. Germline assignment: CDR1 MNHEY and CDR2 SMNVEV (reference sequence). The CDR3 loop spans 13 amino acids. The V end was cut by 6 bases, the J end by 6 bases, with 14 bases between. DNA of the CDR3: TGTGCCAGCAGATTCCAAGGGCTAGCTGAAGCTTTCTTT. Amino acid sequence: CASRFQGLAEAFF.

The V and J genes are TRBV5-6 and TRBJ2-1, with D possibly TRBD2 on 7 matching bases. This CDR3 region has 17 residues. Germline V lookup: CDR1 SGHDT, CDR2 YYEEEE. The ends were cut back, 4 bases at V and 2 bases at J, with 19 bases in the middle. Here the CDR3 reads CASSPGGSGGPYNEQFF. The CDR3 DNA sequence: TGTGCCAGCAGCCCAGGAGGTTCGGGGGGCCCCTACAATGAGCAGTTCTTC.

The chain's CDR3 is CASSQDRRGVTDTQYF. CDR3 DNA: TGTGCCAGCAGCCAAGATCGGCGGGGGGTCACAGATACGCAGTATTTT. The rearrangement links TRBV4-2 to TRBJ2-3, with 8 bases identical to TRBD2. J was trimmed by 2 bases and V by 0 bases; bases with no gene match: 4. CDR1 and CDR2 (germline): LGHNA, YNFKEQ. CDR3 length equals 16 residues.

As for this clone: The junction departs from the called germline gene at one end, perhaps through a read error. The chain recombines TRBV6-5 with TRBJ2-7; no firm D call. There are 11 residues in the CDR3. CDR1 and CDR2 from the germline V gene are MNHEY and SVGAGI. The CDR3 DNA follows: TGTGCCATCAGTATCGGTGACGAGCAGTACTTC. Translation gives CAISIGDEQYF.

This chain joins TRBV27 and TRBJ1-1, with D perhaps TRBD1 (5 bases). V gave up 2 bases and J gave up 6 bases, with 13 bases separating them. From germline, CDR1 is MNHEY and CDR2 SMNVEV (reference sequence). The CDR3 covers 14 residues. The CDR3 DNA is TGTGCCAGCAGTTTACCAGGGAGATTCTCTGAAGCTTTCTTT. Protein: CASSLPGRFSEAFF.

To note about this clone: Other DNA sequences in this specimen translate into the identical CDR3. V and J are TRBV5-4 and TRBJ1-2, with a tentative D call TRBD1 (6 bases). The CDR3 sequence is 13 residues long. V lost 2 bases and J 2 bases, leaving 7 bases between the germline ends. CDR1 and CDR2 from the germline V gene are SGHNT and YYREEE (reference sequence). The CDR3 region is CASSFQGNYGYTF. In DNA, the CDR3 is TGTGCCAGCAGCTTTCAGGGGAACTATGGCTACACCTTC.

The J gene is TRBJ1-2, the V gene TRBV5-1; D is unresolved. Germline loops: CDR1 SGHRS, CDR2 YFSETQ. The CDR3 is 16 amino acids. The V end was cut by 3 bases, the J end by 0 bases, with 15 bases between. The CDR3 loop is CASSSWTPGANYGYTF. CDR3 nucleotides: TGCGCCAGCAGCTCCTGGACGCCCGGAGCTAACTATGGCTACACCTTC.

This chain joins TRBV19 and TRBJ1-2; tentative D call: TRBD1 (5 bases). The V gene lost 5 bases and the J gene lost 3 bases, with 13 bases spanning the gap. This CDR3 comprises 14 residues. The germline CDR1 and CDR2 sequences are LNHDA and SQIVND (reference sequence). The CDR3 bases are TGTGCCAGTAGTCCAGGGCAGGAGTACTATGGCTACACCTTC. Its translation is CASSPGQEYYGYTF.

As for this clone: One junction end does not reproduce the germline sequence, and a read error may be involved. Within the sample, other DNA sequences also encode this same CDR3. This chain connects TRBV30 to TRBJ1-5; unclear D gene. CDR1 and CDR2 (germline): GTSNPN, SVGIG (reference sequence). This CDR3 comprises 13 residues. The CDR3, as DNA: TGCGCCTGGAGTGTAGACGTTGATCAACCCCAGCATTTT. This codes for CAWSVDVDQPQHF.

J is TRBJ1-5 and V is TRBV19; the D gene is possibly TRBD1 (5 bases). Trimming took 3 bases from V and 7 from J, leaving 16 bases between them. CDR3 length: 15 amino acids. Per the germline V gene, CDR1 is LNHDA and CDR2 is SQIVND (reference sequence). CDR3 DNA: TGTGCCAGTAGTATTGGGCAGGGCCAAAAACAGCCCCAGCATTTT. Its translation is CASSIGQGQKQPQHF.

DNA for the CDR3: TGTGCCAGCAGTACCCCAGGGGACTCCTACGAGCAGTACTTC. It translates to CASSTPGDSYEQYF. J is TRBJ2-7 and V is TRBV2, with D maybe TRBD1 (6 bases). V lost 5 bases and J lost 0, with 11 bases in between. This CDR3 contains 14 residues. Germline lookup yields CDR1 SNHLY and CDR2 FYNNEI. Full variable domain (missing parts from reference TRBV2 and TRBJ2-7): EPEVTQTPSHQVTQMGQEVILRCVPISNHLYFYWYRQILGQKVEFLVSFYNNEISEKSEIFDDQFSVERPDGSNFTLKIRSTKLEDSAMYFCASSTPGDSYEQYFGPGTRLTVT.

This clone was counted a single time. The chain uses TRBV19 and TRBJ2-7, with TRBD1 matching over 7 bases. Germline loops: CDR1 LNHDA, CDR2 SQIVND (reference sequence). With V trimmed by 6 bases and J by 7 bases, 12 bases remained unmatched. The CDR3 extends over 14 amino acids. The DNA of the CDR3 is TGTGCCAGTAGCCCACAAAACAGGGGCGGGGAGCAGTACTTC. This codes for CASSPQNRGGEQYF.

This chain uses TRBV7-5 with TRBJ2-2; TRBD1 was called by the table and not checked on the DNA. TRBV7-5 is a documented pseudogene. The CDR3 is made up of 16 amino acids. CDR3 region: CVRSLWSRDGTGELFF. CDR3 DNA sequence: TGTGTCAGAAGCTTATGGTCCAGGGATGGAACCGGGGAGCTGTTTTTT.

On this clone: A clone one base away is much larger, so this may be a read error. The identical CDR3 is also encoded by other nucleotide sequences in the sample. The chain uses TRBV4-2 and TRBJ2-1; D is perhaps TRBD1 (6 bases). The CDR3 length is 13 residues. Per the germline V gene, CDR1 is LGHNA and CDR2 is YNFKEQ. V gave up 5 bases and J gave up 3 bases, with 8 bases separating them. CDR3 sequence: CASSLDSYNEQFF. CDR3 bases: TGTGCCAGCAGCTTGGACAGCTACAATGAGCAGTTCTTC.

The chain carries TRBV18 and TRBJ2-7; TRBD1 matches 9 bases. This CDR3 has 14 amino acids. The germline V gene has CDR1 KGHSH and CDR2 LQKENI. Trimming at V came to 0 bases and at J to 6 bases, leaving 3 bases not matched to a gene. The CDR3 protein is CASSPPDRGGEQYF. CDR3 sequence (DNA): TGTGCCAGCTCACCACCGGACAGGGGAGGCGAGCAGTACTTC. The variable domain in full, with the rest retrieved from reference TRBV18 and TRBJ2-7, is NAGVMQNPRHLVRRRGQEARLRCSPMKGHSHVYWYRQLPEEGLKFMVYLQKENIIDESGMPKERFSAEFPKEGPSILRIQQVVRGDSAAYFCASSPPDRGGEQYFGPGTRLTVT.

The chain is built from TRBV15 and TRBJ1-1; 8 bases fit TRBD1. V gave up 0 bases and J gave up 4 bases; unmatched junction bases: 13. Looked up from germline, CDR1 is LNHNV and CDR2 is YYDKDF (reference sequence). The CDR3 runs to 18 residues. CDR3 in amino acids: CATSREGQGARPGTEAFF. CDR3 DNA: TGTGCCACCAGCAGAGAGGGCCAGGGGGCTCGGCCTGGCACTGAAGCTTTCTTT.

V usage is TRBV4-2 and J usage is TRBJ2-7; TRBD1 is a possible D gene (5 bases). Trimming stripped 4 bases from V and 1 base from J, with 17 bases between. Germline values: CDR1 LGHNA, CDR2 YNFKEQ. The CDR3 runs to 16 residues. CDR3 coding DNA: TGTGCCAGCAGCCCTCTGGACAAGCCCTTATCCTACGAGCAGTACTTC. Translation: CASSPLDKPLSYEQYF.